This T cell receptor beta chain came from a study of T cell changes during pregnancy in multiple sclerosis. From germline, CDR1 is SEHNR and CDR2 FQNEAQ (reference sequence). The CDR3 has 12 residues. V lost 5 bases to trimming and J lost 9 bases, with 11 bases between them. Produced via immunoSEQ multiplex PCR; TCRdb's table is partial and in-frame only. In the table there are tens of thousands of clones, 90% to 95% of which are singletons. This sequence joins TRBV7-9 and TRBJ2-1; D is undetermined. This sequence was found in a female donor with multiple sclerosis, enrolled in a pregnancy study. The sequences come from CD8+ T cells from peripheral blood mononuclear cells, collected in the third trimester of pregnancy. CDR3 nucleotide sequence: TGTGCCAGCAGCCTGGGCCAGCCTGAGCAGTTCTTC. It translates to CASSLGQPEQFF.